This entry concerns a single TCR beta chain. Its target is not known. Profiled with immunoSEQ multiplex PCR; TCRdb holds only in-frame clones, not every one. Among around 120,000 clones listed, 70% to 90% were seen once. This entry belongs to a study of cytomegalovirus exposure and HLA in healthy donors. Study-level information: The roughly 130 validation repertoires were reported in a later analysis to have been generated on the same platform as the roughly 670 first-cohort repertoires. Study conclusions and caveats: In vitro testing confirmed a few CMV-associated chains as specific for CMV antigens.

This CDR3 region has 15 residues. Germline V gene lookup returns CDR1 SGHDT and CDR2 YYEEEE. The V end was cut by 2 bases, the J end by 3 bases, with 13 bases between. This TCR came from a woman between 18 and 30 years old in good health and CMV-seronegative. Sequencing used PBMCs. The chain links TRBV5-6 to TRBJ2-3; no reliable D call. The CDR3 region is CASSFGETPTDTQYF. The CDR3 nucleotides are TGTGCCAGCAGCTTTGGCGAGACACCAACAGATACGCAGTATTTT.